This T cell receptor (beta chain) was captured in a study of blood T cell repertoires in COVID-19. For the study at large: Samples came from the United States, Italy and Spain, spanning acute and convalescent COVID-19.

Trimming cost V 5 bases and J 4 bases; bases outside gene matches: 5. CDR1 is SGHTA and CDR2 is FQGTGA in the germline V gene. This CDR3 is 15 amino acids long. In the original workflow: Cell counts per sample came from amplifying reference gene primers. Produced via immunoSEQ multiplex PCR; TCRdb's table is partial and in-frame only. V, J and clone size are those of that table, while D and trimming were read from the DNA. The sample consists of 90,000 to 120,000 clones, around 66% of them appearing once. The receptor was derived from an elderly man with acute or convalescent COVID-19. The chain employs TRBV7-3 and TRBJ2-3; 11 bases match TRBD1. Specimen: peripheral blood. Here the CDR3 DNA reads TGTGCCAGCAGCCGGACAGGGGGCGAGGCAGATACGCAGTATTTT. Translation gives CASSRTGGEADTQYF.